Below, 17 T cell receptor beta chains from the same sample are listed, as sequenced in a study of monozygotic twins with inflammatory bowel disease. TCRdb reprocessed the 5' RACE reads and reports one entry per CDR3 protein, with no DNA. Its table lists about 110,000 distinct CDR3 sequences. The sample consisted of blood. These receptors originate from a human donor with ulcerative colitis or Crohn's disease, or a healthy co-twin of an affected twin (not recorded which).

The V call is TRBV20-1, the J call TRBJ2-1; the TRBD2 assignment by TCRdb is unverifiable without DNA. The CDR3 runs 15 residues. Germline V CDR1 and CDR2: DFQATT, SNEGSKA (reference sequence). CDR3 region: CSARLGQGDYNEQFF.

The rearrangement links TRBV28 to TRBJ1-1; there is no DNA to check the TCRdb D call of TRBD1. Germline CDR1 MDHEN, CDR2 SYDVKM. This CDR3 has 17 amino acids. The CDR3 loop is CASSFRGPGGVNTEAFF. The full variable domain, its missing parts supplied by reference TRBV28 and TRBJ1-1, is DVKVTQSSRYLVKRTGEKVFLECVQDMDHENMFWYRQDPGLGLRLIYFSYDVKMKEKGDIPEGYSVSREKKERFSLILESASTNQTSMYLCASSFRGPGGVNTEAFFGQGTRLTVV.

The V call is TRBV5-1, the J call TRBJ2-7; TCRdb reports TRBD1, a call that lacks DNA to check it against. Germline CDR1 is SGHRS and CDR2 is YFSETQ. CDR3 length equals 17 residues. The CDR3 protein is CASKTGTGGAGYYEQYF. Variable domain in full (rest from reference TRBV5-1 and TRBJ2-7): KAGVTQTPRYLIKTRGQQVTLSCSPISGHRSVSWYQQTPGQGLQFLFEYFSETQRNKGNFPGRFSGRQFSNSRSEMNVSTLELGDSALYLCASKTGTGGAGYYEQYFGPGTRLTVT.

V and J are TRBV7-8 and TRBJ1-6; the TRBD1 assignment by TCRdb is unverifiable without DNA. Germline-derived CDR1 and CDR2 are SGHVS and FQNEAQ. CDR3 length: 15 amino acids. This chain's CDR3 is CASSQGQGYNSPLHF. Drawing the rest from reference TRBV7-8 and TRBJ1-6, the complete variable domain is GAGVSQSPRYKVAKRGQDVALRCDPISGHVSLFWYQQALGQGPEFLTYFQNEAQLDKSGLPSDRFFAERPEGSVSTLKIQRTQQEDSAVYLCASSQGQGYNSPLHFGNGTRLTVT.

CDR3 protein: CASSPGEGTEAFF. This rearrangement joins TRBV18 to TRBJ1-1; TCRdb indicates TRBD1, and absent DNA this call remains unverified. In germline, CDR1 is KGHSH, CDR2 LQKENI. The CDR3 runs to 13 residues.

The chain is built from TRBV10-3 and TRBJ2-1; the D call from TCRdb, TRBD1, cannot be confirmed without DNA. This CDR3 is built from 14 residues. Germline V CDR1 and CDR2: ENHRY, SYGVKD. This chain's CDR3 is CAITPGRDYNEQFF.

CDR3: CASSLADRAFF. The chain uses TRBV5-1 and TRBJ1-1. Germline V gene data show CDR1 as SGHRS and CDR2 as YFSETQ. This CDR3 contains 11 residues.

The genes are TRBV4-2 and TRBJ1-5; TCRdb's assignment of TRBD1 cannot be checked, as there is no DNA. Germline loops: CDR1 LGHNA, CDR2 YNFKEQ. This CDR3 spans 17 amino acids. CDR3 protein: CASSQDPTGQGFQPQHF.

The CDR3 protein is CASKLAGGTYEQYF. This chain joins TRBV5-1 and TRBJ2-7; the D call of TRBD2 rests on TCRdb alone, since no DNA is present to check it. This CDR3 has 14 residues. Germline V lookup: CDR1 SGHRS, CDR2 YFSETQ.

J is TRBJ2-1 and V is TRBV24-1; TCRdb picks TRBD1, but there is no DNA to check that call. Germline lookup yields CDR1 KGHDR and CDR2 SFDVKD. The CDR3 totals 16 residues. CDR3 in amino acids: CATSDLGVPGIGEQFF.

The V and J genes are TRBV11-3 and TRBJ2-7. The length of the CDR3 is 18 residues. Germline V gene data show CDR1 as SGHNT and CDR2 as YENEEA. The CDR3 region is CASSLGFMAEPTTYEQYF.

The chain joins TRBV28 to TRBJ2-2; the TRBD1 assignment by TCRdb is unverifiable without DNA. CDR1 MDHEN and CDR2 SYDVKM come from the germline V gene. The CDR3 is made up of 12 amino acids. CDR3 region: CASTQGAGELFF.

CDR3 loop: CASSLEGRDQPQHF. V and J are TRBV7-9 and TRBJ1-5; TCRdb outputs TRBD1, but without DNA this stays unchecked. CDR1 is SEHNR, CDR2 FQNEAQ, per germline (reference sequence). The CDR3 length is 14 residues.

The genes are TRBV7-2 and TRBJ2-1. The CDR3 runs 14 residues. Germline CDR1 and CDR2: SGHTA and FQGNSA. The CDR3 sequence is CASSLGTAYNEQFF.

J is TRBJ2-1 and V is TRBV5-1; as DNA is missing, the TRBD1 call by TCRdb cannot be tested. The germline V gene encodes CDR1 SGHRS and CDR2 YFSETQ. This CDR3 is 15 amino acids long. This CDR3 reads CASSLEGTAYNEQFF.

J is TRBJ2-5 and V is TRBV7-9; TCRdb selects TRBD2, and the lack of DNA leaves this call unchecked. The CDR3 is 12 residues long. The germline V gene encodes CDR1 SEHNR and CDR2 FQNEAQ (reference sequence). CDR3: CTSGGLKETQYF.

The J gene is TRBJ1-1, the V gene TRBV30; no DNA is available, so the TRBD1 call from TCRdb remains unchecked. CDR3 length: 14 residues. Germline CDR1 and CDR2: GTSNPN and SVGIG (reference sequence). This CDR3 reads CAWRGTGFGTEAFF.